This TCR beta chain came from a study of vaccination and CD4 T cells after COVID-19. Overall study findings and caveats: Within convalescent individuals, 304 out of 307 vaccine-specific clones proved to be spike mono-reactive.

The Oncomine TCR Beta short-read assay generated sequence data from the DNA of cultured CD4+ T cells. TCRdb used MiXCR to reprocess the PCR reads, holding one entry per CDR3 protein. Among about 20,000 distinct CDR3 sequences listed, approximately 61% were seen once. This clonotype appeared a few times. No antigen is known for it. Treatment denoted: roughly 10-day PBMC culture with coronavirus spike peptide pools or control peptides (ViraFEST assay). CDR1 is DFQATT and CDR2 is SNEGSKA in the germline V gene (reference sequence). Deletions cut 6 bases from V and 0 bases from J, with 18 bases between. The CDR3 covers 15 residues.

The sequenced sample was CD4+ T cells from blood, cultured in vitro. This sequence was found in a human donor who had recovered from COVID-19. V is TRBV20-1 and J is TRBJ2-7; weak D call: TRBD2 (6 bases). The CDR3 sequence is CSATPGTPSSYEQYF. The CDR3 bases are TGCAGTGCAACCCCGGGGACTCCGAGCTCCTACGAGCAGTACTTC.